These 21 T cell receptor beta chains originate from one sample sequenced in a study of identical twins. TCRdb redid the calling of the 5' RACE reads with MiXCR, one entry per CDR3 protein. Here the sample spans 690,000 or so distinct CDR3 sequences, 8.6% being singletons. In addition, the sample was reused for a study of yellow fever vaccine responses in identical twins.

Sequenced: PBMCs. All receptors derive from a woman between 18 and 30 years old in good health.

Only a few counts were recorded for this clonotype. CDR3 in DNA: TGTGCCAGCAGGCCTTCGTCTCGCTCCTACGAGCAGTACTTC. It yields the protein CASRPSSRSYEQYF. The V and J genes are TRBV3-1 and TRBJ2-7; D not certain. CDR1 LGHDT and CDR2 YNNKEL come from the germline V gene (reference sequence). The CDR3 is 14 residues long. V was pared by 6 bases and J by 0 bases, with 12 bases between.

This chain connects TRBV15 to TRBJ2-3; 9 bases align to TRBD1. V lost 6 bases, J lost 2 bases, and 12 bases stayed unmatched. This CDR3 region has 17 residues. Germline loops: CDR1 LNHNV, CDR2 YYDKDF (reference sequence). Here the CDR3 reads CATRGTGIPPFTDTQYF. The DNA of the CDR3 is TGTGCCACCAGGGGGACAGGGATACCACCCTTCACAGATACGCAGTATTTT.

The chain carries TRBV20-1 and TRBJ2-3, with 8 bases that match TRBD1. The CDR3 contains 15 residues. CDR1 and CDR2 from the germline V gene are DFQATT and SNEGSKA (reference sequence). Trimming removed 1 base from V and 6 bases from J; junction bases left unmatched: 9. CDR3 in DNA: TGCAGTGCTAGAGTCGGCTCGGACAGGGCCGATACGCAGTATTTT. As protein: CSARVGSDRADTQYF.

This clonotype showed up many times. The rearrangement uses TRBV24-1 and TRBJ2-1, with D hard to call. With 1 base removed from V and 5 bases from J, the gap between germline ends came to 14 bases. Germline assignment: CDR1 KGHDR and CDR2 SFDVKD. The CDR3 extends over 16 amino acids. CDR3 DNA sequence: TGTGCCACCAGTGATTTCCCCTCGGGCTCGGACAATGAGCAGTTCTTC. It translates to CATSDFPSGSDNEQFF.

This clonotype turned up a few times. The chain combines TRBV15 with TRBJ2-1, with D unresolved. The CDR3 sequence is 17 residues long. With 1 base removed from V and 6 bases from J, the gap between germline ends came to 19 bases. Germline CDR1 reads LNHNV; CDR2 reads YYDKDF (reference sequence). The CDR3 DNA is TGTGCCACCAGCAGAGTTCCGGTACACCAAATGGCCAATGAGCAGTTCTTC. This translates into CATSRVPVHQMANEQFF.

This clonotype occurred many times. The rearrangement uses TRBV10-1 and TRBJ2-1; D uncertain. Germline CDR1 is WNHNN and CDR2 is SYGVQD (reference sequence). This CDR3 has 15 residues. Trimming cost V 3 bases and J 4 bases, with 13 bases left between them. The chain's CDR3 is CASSEWMGFYNEQFF. CDR3 coding DNA: TGCGCCAGCAGTGAATGGATGGGGTTTTACAATGAGCAGTTCTTC.

This clonotype was counted many times. CDR3 residues: CASSFESYYEQYF. The CDR3 region has the DNA TGTGCCAGCAGTTTTGAGTCATACTACGAGCAGTACTTC. The rearrangement joins TRBV12-3 or TRBV12-4 to TRBJ2-7; D not resolved. This CDR3 contains 13 residues. V was pared by 3 bases and J by 3 bases, with 9 bases between.

This clonotype showed up just a few times. The chain uses TRBV11-2 and TRBJ2-1; 8 nucleotides align to TRBD2. The ends lost 5 bases at V and 6 bases at J; junction bases unmatched: 6. The CDR3 has 14 amino acids. Germline loops: CDR1 SGHAT, CDR2 FQNNGV. CDR3: CASSGRGGLNEQFF. The DNA for the CDR3 is TGTGCCAGCAGCGGTCGGGGGGGCCTCAATGAGCAGTTCTTC.

This clonotype was seen ten or more times. The V gene is TRBV12-3 or TRBV12-4, the J gene TRBJ2-7; no clear D. CDR3 length: 11 amino acids. Trimming cost V 8 bases and J 3 bases, with 8 bases left between them. The CDR3 loop is CASAKGYEQYF. The CDR3 nucleotides read TGTGCCAGCGCGAAGGGCTACGAGCAGTACTTC.

In its sample, this clonotype was seen many times. The J gene is TRBJ2-7, the V gene TRBV20-1; possibly TRBD1 for D (5 bases). This CDR3 is 13 amino acids long. Trimming left V 3 bases short and J 7 bases short, with 16 bases between. CDR1 and CDR2 (germline): DFQATT, SNEGSKA (reference sequence). The CDR3 coding sequence is TGCAGTGCTAGTTTTGGGGCAGGGCAAGAGCAGTACTTC. Translation gives CSASFGAGQEQYF.

This clonotype was counted between two and nine times. CDR3 coding DNA: TGTGCCAGCAGTTCACAGCTAGCGGGGGAGAGCACAGATACGCAGTATTTT. Its protein is CASSSQLAGESTDTQYF. This chain joins TRBV6-5 and TRBJ2-3, with 10 bases fitting TRBD2. The V segment lost 4 bases and the J segment 0 bases; nucleotides outside the gene matches: 7. The germline V gene encodes CDR1 MNHEY and CDR2 SVGAGI. This CDR3 is 17 amino acids long.

This clonotype was recorded a few times. The V gene is TRBV6-1, the J gene TRBJ2-1, with 8 nucleotides matching TRBD2. V gave up 8 bases and J gave up 7 bases; unmatched junction bases: 7. The CDR3 is made up of 13 amino acids. Germline CDR1 and CDR2: MNHNS and SASEGT. In DNA, the CDR3 is TGTGCCAGCTGTCTAGCGGGTGGGAATGAGCAGTTCTTC. This gives the protein CASCLAGGNEQFF.

V usage is TRBV4-3 and J usage is TRBJ2-3; 8 bases line up with TRBD1. This CDR3 contains 19 residues. Trimming took 2 bases from V and 0 from J; bases not matched to a gene: 13. Germline values: CDR1 LGHNA, CDR2 YSLEER. The CDR3 protein is CASSQSTGGKIVSTDTQYF. CDR3 nucleotide sequence: TGCGCCAGCAGCCAAAGCACAGGGGGAAAGATCGTCAGCACAGATACGCAGTATTTT.

The V gene is TRBV28, the J gene TRBJ2-7; no clear D. CDR3 length: 16 amino acids. Germline V gene sequence: CDR1 MDHEN, CDR2 SYDVKM. V was clipped by 2 bases and J by 0 bases, with 14 bases between them. The CDR3 coding sequence is TGTGCCAGCAGTTTAACTCGAAAGCAGACCTCCTACGAGCAGTACTTC. It codes for CASSLTRKQTSYEQYF.

This clonotype was found many times. The chain combines TRBV16 with TRBJ2-3, with D unclear. V was pared by 3 bases and J by 2 bases, with 3 bases between. The CDR3 is 12 amino acids. Germline assignment: CDR1 KGHSY and CDR2 FQNENV. DNA of the CDR3: TGTGCCAGCAGCCACTTCACAGATACGCAGTATTTT. Its protein is CASSHFTDTQYF.

This clonotype was seen ten or more times. The chain employs TRBV5-1 and TRBJ2-1; D is ambiguous. Trimming took 0 bases from V and 9 from J, leaving 13 bases between them. Per the germline V gene, CDR1 is SGHRS and CDR2 is YFSETQ. This CDR3 has 14 amino acids. CDR3 region: CASSLEVRRPEQFF. CDR3 coding DNA: TGCGCCAGCAGCTTGGAGGTCAGGCGGCCTGAGCAGTTCTTC.

The table lists this clonotype with many counts. CDR3 in DNA: TGTGCCATCAACCGACAGTTACAAGAGACCCAGTACTTC. It specifies CAINRQLQETQYF. The V call is TRBV10-3, the J call TRBJ2-5, with D possibly being TRBD1 (5 bases). Germline values: CDR1 ENHRY, CDR2 SYGVKD. This CDR3 has 13 amino acids. The V end was cut by 7 bases, the J end by 2 bases, with 11 bases between.

A note on this clonotype: This may be a read error, as it is one base from a much larger clone. The chain employs TRBV29-1 and TRBJ2-3, with 7 bases that match TRBD2. CDR1 is SQVTM and CDR2 is ANQGSEA in the germline V gene. The CDR3 has 12 amino acids. CDR3 amino acids: CSVYGGGDTHYF. The CDR3 bases are TGCAGCGTCTATGGGGGGGGAGATACGCATTATTTT.

The sample holds a few counts of this clonotype. The chain employs TRBV9 and TRBJ1-2; D not certain. Looked up from germline, CDR1 is SGDLS and CDR2 is YYNGEE. V lost 3 bases to trimming and J lost 0 bases, with 9 bases between them. The length of the CDR3 is 14 residues. CDR3 in DNA: TGTGCCAGCAGCGCCGGACGGGCTAACTATGGCTACACCTTC. It codes for CASSAGRANYGYTF.

A remark on this clonotype: A much larger clone lies one base from this, so it may be a read error. This CDR3 fails to terminate in the conserved phenylalanine or tryptophan, so it likely reflects a read error. The rearrangement uses TRBV5-1 and TRBJ2-7; D remains ambiguous. The germline gives CDR1 SGHRS, CDR2 YFSETQ. There are 15 residues in the CDR3. V dropped 0 bases and J dropped 0 bases, with 10 bases sitting between them. The CDR3 is CASSLESRSSYEQYL. The CDR3 DNA follows: TGCGCCAGCAGCTTGGAATCGAGGAGCTCCTACGAGCAGTACCTC.

In this sample, this clonotype turned up a few times. This chain connects TRBV7-9 to TRBJ2-2; D is uncertain. From germline, CDR1 is SEHNR and CDR2 FQNEAQ (reference sequence). The CDR3 consists of 15 residues. V gave up 5 bases and J gave up 2 bases, with 12 bases separating them. CDR3 region: CASSPGAPNTGELFF. The CDR3 DNA sequence: TGTGCCAGCAGCCCGGGTGCGCCCAACACCGGGGAGCTGTTTTTT.